Listed here are 9 T cell receptor beta chains from one sample, sequenced in a study of tumor and adjacent non-tumor tissue in lung cancer. A modified ARM-PCR protocol with three rounds of nested PCR amplified TCRbeta. TCRdb reprocessed the multiplex PCR reads with MiXCR, giving one entry per CDR3 protein. Among about 93,000 distinct CDR3 sequences, about 67% were seen once, and the ten largest hold approximately 20%. RNA was extracted from bulk tissue without any cell sorting. The sample consisted of lung tumor tissue. These receptors all stem from a man aged 55-75 years with non-small cell lung cancer.

Note on this clonotype: The junction does not match germline at one end; this may be a read error. The genes are TRBV2 and TRBJ2-1, with TRBD2 identical over 13 bases. CDR3 length equals 14 residues. CDR1 and CDR2 (germline): SNHLY, FYNNEI. The CDR3 loop reads CASRTSGSGNEQSF. The CDR3 nucleotides read TGTGCCAGCCGGACTAGCGGGAGTGGCAATGAGCAGTCCTTC.

The chain combines TRBV20-1 with TRBJ1-3; D unclear. The length of the CDR3 is 15 residues. Germline-derived CDR1 and CDR2 are DFQATT and SNEGSKA (reference sequence). Trimming left V 8 bases short and J 2 bases short, with 19 bases between. CDR3 sequence: CSSLPGIGPGNTIYF. The CDR3 nucleotides read TGCAGTTCTTTACCCGGGATAGGGCCTGGAAACACCATATATTTT.

This clonotype showed up many times. V and J are TRBV5-4 and TRBJ2-3, with 13 nucleotides matching TRBD2. This CDR3 has 16 residues. From germline, CDR1 is SGHNT and CDR2 YYREEE (reference sequence). V was clipped by 3 bases and J by 2 bases; unmatched bases: 3. CDR3 DNA: TGTGCCAGCAGCTCCGGACTAGCGGGGGACACAGATACGCAGTATTTT. Amino acids: CASSSGLAGDTDTQYF.

In its sample, this clonotype was seen once. Likely a read error: the CDR3 ends without its conserved phenylalanine or tryptophan. J is TRBJ1-6 and V is TRBV4-1; possible D gene TRBD1, 6 bases. Trimming shortened V by 0 bases and J by 14 bases, and 23 bases separated the two germline ends. The CDR3 is 17 residues long. CDR1 and CDR2 from the germline V gene are MGHRA and YSYEKL. The CDR3 DNA reads TGCGCCAGCAGCCAAGATGCTGGAAGACAGGCGGATAGAACCCTCCACTAT. Protein: CASSQDAGRQADRTLHY.

This clonotype has ten or more counts. The genes are TRBV6-5 and TRBJ1-4; D possibly corresponds to TRBD1 (6 bases). Germline assignment: CDR1 MNHEY and CDR2 SVGAGI. The V and J ends lost 2 bases and 6 bases respectively, with 13 bases between them. The CDR3 has 15 amino acids. Here the CDR3 DNA reads TGTGCCAGCAGTTACCGGGGGGCAGGGGATGAAAAACTGTTTTTT. Its protein product is CASSYRGAGDEKLFF.

Concerning this clonotype: A read error may explain this, as a much larger clone is one base away. The chain is built from TRBV12-3 or TRBV12-4 and TRBJ2-5; TRBD2 matches 14 bases. This CDR3 is 18 amino acids long. The junction had 7 bases not matched to a gene; V was cut back by 0 bases and J by 4 bases. The CDR3 protein is CASSLAGTSGGIPETQYF. The CDR3 bases are TGTGCCAGCAGTTTAGCTGGGACTAGCGGGGGTATACCAGAGACCCAGTACTTC.

About this clonotype itself: The junction and the germline gene differ at one end; a read error may be behind it. This sequence joins TRBV6-5 and TRBJ2-1, with a possible D match to TRBD1 (6 bases). The CDR3 totals 15 residues. Germline CDR1 MNHEY, CDR2 SVGAGI. The CDR3 sequence is CASRRDTSSYNEHFF. The CDR3 DNA sequence: TGTGCTAGCAGACGGGACACAAGCTCCTACAATGAGCACTTCTTC.

On this clonotype: The CDR3 does not end in the conserved phenylalanine or tryptophan, so this is likely a read error. The genes are TRBV7-9 and TRBJ1-1; the match to TRBD1 covers 9 bases. Germline lookup yields CDR1 SEHNR and CDR2 FQNEAQ (reference sequence). This CDR3 region has 16 residues. The J segment lost 7 bases and the V segment lost 4 bases, leaving 13 bases of the junction unmatched. The CDR3 region has the DNA TGTGCCAGCAGCTCAACAGGGGGCGCGAGGACCAATGAAGCTTTCTCT. Residues: CASSSTGGARTNEAFS.

The rearrangement uses TRBV28 and TRBJ1-6, with 8 positions matching TRBD1. V trimming: 4 bases; J trimming: 10 bases; junction bases outside the gene matches: 12. This CDR3 is 16 amino acids long. CDR1 MDHEN and CDR2 SYDVKM come from the germline V gene. The CDR3 nucleotides are TGTGCCAGCAGTTCACCCCCAGGGGGCGGAGGCTCACCCCTCCACTTT. This codes for CASSSPPGGGGSPLHF.